These T cell receptor beta chains were read from a single sample in a study of Ad26.COV2.S vaccination and SARS-CoV-2 variants. The protocol was immunoSEQ multiplex PCR, while the TCRdb copy is restricted to in-frame clones and leaves out a portion. In the table there are roughly 320,000 clones, around 85% of which are singletons. This specimen consisted of peripheral blood, obtained in a trial of Ad26.COV2.S vaccine versus placebo. These receptor sequences come from a person aged 18 to 65 who received the Ad26.COV2.S COVID-19 vaccine or a placebo. The CDR3 runs from the conserved cysteine through the conserved F or W. A D gene is named only where the DNA matches it firmly. Size values are once, few and many counts, or a class for expanded clones, and some rows have none.

V gene: TRBV2; clone size: -; J gene: TRBJ2-5; D gene: -; CDR3 DNA: TGTGCCAGCAGTGAGGGTGGGGGCAGGGAGACCCAGTACTTC; CDR3 protein: CASSEGGGRETQYF
V gene: TRBV18; clone size: -; J gene: TRBJ1-6; D gene: TRBD1; CDR3 DNA: TGTGCCAGCTCGACCTCGGGACAGGGGTCGGCACCCCTCCACTTT; CDR3 protein: CASSTSGQGSAPLHF
V gene: TRBV5-1; clone size: -; J gene: TRBJ2-2; D gene: TRBD1; CDR3 DNA: TGCGCCAGCAGGGGACAGGGGGACACCGGGGAGCTGTTTTTT; CDR3 protein: CASRGQGDTGELFF
V gene: TRBV2; clone size: -; J gene: TRBJ1-6; D gene: -; CDR3 DNA: TGTGCCAGCAGTCTATTATCCTATAATTCACCCCTCCACTTT; CDR3 protein: CASSLLSYNSPLHF
V gene: TRBV6-1; clone size: once; J gene: TRBJ1-6; D gene: -; CDR3 DNA: TGTGCCAGCAGTGAGGGAAACTCCTATAATTCACCCCTCCACTTT; CDR3 protein: CASSEGNSYNSPLHF
V gene: TRBV3-1/TRBV3-2; clone size: -; J gene: TRBJ2-7; D gene: TRBD1; CDR3 DNA: TGTGCCAGCAGCCCCGGGACAGGAGTCTACGAGCAGTACTTC; CDR3 protein: CASSPGTGVYEQYF
V gene: TRBV6-6; clone size: -; J gene: TRBJ2-2; D gene: TRBD2; CDR3 DNA: TGTGCCAGCAGTCTCCTAGCGGGGGGTTATCTATCCGGGGAGCTGTTTTTT; CDR3 protein: CASSLLAGGYLSGELFF
V gene: TRBV15; clone size: -; J gene: TRBJ2-3; D gene: -; CDR3 DNA: TGTGCCACCAGCAGGGACCCACAGGGAGGTACAGATACGCAGTATTTT; CDR3 protein: CATSRDPQGGTDTQYF
V gene: TRBV6-2/TRBV6-3; clone size: once; J gene: TRBJ2-4; D gene: TRBD1; CDR3 DNA: TGTGCCAGCAGTTACCTTACTGGACAGGGAGCGGCCAAAAACATTCAGTACTTC; CDR3 protein: CASSYLTGQGAAKNIQYF
V gene: TRBV5-4; clone size: -; J gene: TRBJ2-7; D gene: -; CDR3 DNA: TGTGCCAGCAGCCCTTCCGGGACCCTGAGGGAGCAGTACTTC; CDR3 protein: CASSPSGTLREQYF
V gene: TRBV5-1; clone size: -; J gene: TRBJ2-7; D gene: TRBD1; CDR3 DNA: TGCGCCAGCAGCTCGGCGGGCTACAGGGGTCAGCTCTTC; CDR3 protein: CASSSAGYRGQLF
V gene: TRBV2; clone size: -; J gene: TRBJ2-7; D gene: TRBD2; CDR3 DNA: TGTGCCAGCAGTGAAGATGGGGGACTAGCGGGGGCACCCTACGAGCAGTACTTC; CDR3 protein: CASSEDGGLAGAPYEQYF
V gene: TRBV7-9; clone size: -; J gene: TRBJ1-2; D gene: -; CDR3 DNA: TGTGCCAGCAGCAATTTTGCCGGGGGATGGGGAGCGGGGACCGTCTATGGCTACACCTTC; CDR3 protein: CASSNFAGGWGAGTVYGYTF
V gene: TRBV6-1; clone size: once; J gene: TRBJ2-6; D gene: -; CDR3 DNA: TGTGCCAGCAGTGACAGGGGGGCTGGGGCCAACGTCCTGACTTTC; CDR3 protein: CASSDRGAGANVLTF
V gene: TRBV6-2/TRBV6-3; clone size: -; J gene: TRBJ2-7; D gene: -; CDR3 DNA: TGTGCCAGCAGTTACAGTCAGGCCTACGAGCAGTACTTC; CDR3 protein: CASSYSQAYEQYF
V gene: TRBV15; clone size: few; J gene: TRBJ1-1; D gene: -; CDR3 DNA: TGTGCCACCAGCAGAGATTTCGCAGGTTCTGAAGCTTTCTTT; CDR3 protein: CATSRDFAGSEAFF
V gene: TRBV18; clone size: -; J gene: TRBJ1-4; D gene: -; CDR3 DNA: TGTGCCAGCTCACCATCCGACAATGAAAAACTGTTTTTT; CDR3 protein: CASSPSDNEKLFF
V gene: TRBV6-5; clone size: many; J gene: TRBJ1-6; D gene: -; CDR3 DNA: TGTGCCAGCAGCCGGTCCAGGGCGGGGGATTCACCCCTCCACTTT; CDR3 protein: CASSRSRAGDSPLHF
V gene: TRBV5-5; clone size: -; J gene: TRBJ1-1; D gene: -; CDR3 DNA: TGTGCCAGCAGCTTTTCCCCCTCGGACACTGAAGCTTTCTTT; CDR3 protein: CASSFSPSDTEAFF
V gene: TRBV7-3; clone size: once; J gene: TRBJ1-5; D gene: -; CDR3 DNA: TGTGCCAGCAGCCCCCCGGGCGTAGGGTTGATTTCTCAGCCCCAGCATTTT; CDR3 protein: CASSPPGVGLISQPQHF
V gene: TRBV9; clone size: few; J gene: TRBJ1-3; D gene: TRBD1; CDR3 DNA: TGTGCCAGCAGCGGACAAGGGACAGTCTCTGGAAACACCATATATTTT; CDR3 protein: CASSGQGTVSGNTIYF
V gene: TRBV11-3; clone size: -; J gene: TRBJ2-7; D gene: -; CDR3 DNA: TGTGCCAGCAGCTTAGATTCCCAGGGGATCGAGCAGTACTTC; CDR3 protein: CASSLDSQGIEQYF
V gene: TRBV2; clone size: -; J gene: TRBJ1-3; D gene: TRBD1; CDR3 DNA: TGTGCCAGCAGTGCATCCGGGACAGGGATGTATAGAAACACCATATATTTT; CDR3 protein: CASSASGTGMYRNTIYF
V gene: TRBV4-1; clone size: -; J gene: TRBJ1-2; D gene: -; CDR3 DNA: TGCGCCAGCAGCCAAGCCCAGGTCTATGGCTACACCTTC; CDR3 protein: CASSQAQVYGYTF
V gene: TRBV10-3; clone size: once; J gene: TRBJ1-2; D gene: -; CDR3 DNA: TGTGCCATCAGTGAGTGGAACTCAGGGGTCGGCTACACCTTC; CDR3 protein: CAISEWNSGVGYTF
V gene: TRBV18; clone size: -; J gene: TRBJ1-3; D gene: -; CDR3 DNA: TGTGCCAGCTCACCAGATAGCTCTGGAAACACCATATATTTT; CDR3 protein: CASSPDSSGNTIYF
V gene: TRBV7-6; clone size: -; J gene: TRBJ1-1; D gene: -; CDR3 DNA: TGTGCCAGCAGCTTAGGTCAGGGTATGAACACTGAAGCTTTCTTT; CDR3 protein: CASSLGQGMNTEAFF
V gene: TRBV6-5; clone size: -; J gene: TRBJ2-7; D gene: -; CDR3 DNA: TGTGCCAGCAGTCCCGGGTCTTCCTACGAGCAGTACTTC; CDR3 protein: CASSPGSSYEQYF
V gene: TRBV29-1; clone size: -; J gene: TRBJ2-1; D gene: TRBD1; CDR3 DNA: TGCAGCGTTGGGCAGGGGGTCGCCTACAATGAGCAGTTCTTC; CDR3 protein: CSVGQGVAYNEQFF
V gene: TRBV20-1; clone size: -; J gene: TRBJ1-6; D gene: -; CDR3 DNA: TGCAGTGCTAGTGTCAGGGTCTCCTATAATTCACCCCTCCACTTT; CDR3 protein: CSASVRVSYNSPLHF
V gene: TRBV18; clone size: -; J gene: TRBJ2-7; D gene: -; CDR3 DNA: TGTGCCAGCCGACGGGCCCGGGATAGCTCCTACGAGCAGTACTTC; CDR3 protein: CASRRARDSSYEQYF
V gene: TRBV27; clone size: -; J gene: TRBJ2-7; D gene: TRBD1; CDR3 DNA: TGTGCCAGCAGCATCACAGGGGGCGGATTCTACGAGCAGTACTTC; CDR3 protein: CASSITGGGFYEQYF
V gene: TRBV7-9; clone size: many; J gene: TRBJ1-4; D gene: TRBD1; CDR3 DNA: TGTGCCAGCAGCTCCCAGGGGGCAACTAATGAAAAACTGTTTTTT; CDR3 protein: CASSSQGATNEKLFF
V gene: TRBV24-1; clone size: -; J gene: TRBJ2-1; D gene: -; CDR3 DNA: TGTGCCACCAGTGATTTTTCGCAGGGTCTTAATGAGCAGTTCTTC; CDR3 protein: CATSDFSQGLNEQFF
V gene: TRBV5-1; clone size: few; J gene: TRBJ1-2; D gene: TRBD1; CDR3 DNA: TGCGCCAGCAGCTCGGACAGGGCGATTGGTGGCTACACCTTC; CDR3 protein: CASSSDRAIGGYTF
V gene: TRBV7-3; clone size: -; J gene: TRBJ1-2; D gene: -; CDR3 DNA: TGTGCCAGCAGCCTGCGGATCCCGAAAAGCAGTGGCTACACCTTC; CDR3 protein: CASSLRIPKSSGYTF
V gene: TRBV6-6; clone size: -; J gene: TRBJ1-2; D gene: -; CDR3 DNA: TGTGCCAGCAGTATACAGTCAAACTATGGCTACACCTTC; CDR3 protein: CASSIQSNYGYTF
V gene: TRBV4-1; clone size: -; J gene: TRBJ1-6; D gene: TRBD1; CDR3 DNA: TGCGCCAGCAGCCAACGCACGGACAGGGTGGATTTTTGGGGTTCCCTCCACTTT; CDR3 protein: CASSQRTDRVDFWGSLHF
V gene: TRBV2; clone size: -; J gene: TRBJ2-3; D gene: -; CDR3 DNA: TGTGCCAGCAGTGACCGGGCTAAAGGGACAGATACGCAGTATTTT; CDR3 protein: CASSDRAKGTDTQYF
V gene: TRBV3-1/TRBV3-2; clone size: -; J gene: TRBJ1-6; D gene: -; CDR3 DNA: TGTGCCAGCATAGGGTCCTATAATTCACCCCTCCACTTT; CDR3 protein: CASIGSYNSPLHF
V gene: TRBV5-6; clone size: -; J gene: TRBJ1-5; D gene: -; CDR3 DNA: TGTGCCAGCAGCTCAAGGGGGGTTGGCAATCAGCCCCAGCATTTT; CDR3 protein: CASSSRGVGNQPQHF
V gene: TRBV7-3; clone size: -; J gene: TRBJ1-1; D gene: -; CDR3 DNA: TGTGCCACCTCCCCCGAGCAGTTGAACACTGAAGCTTTCTTT; CDR3 protein: CATSPEQLNTEAFF
V gene: TRBV7-6; clone size: -; J gene: TRBJ1-1; D gene: -; CDR3 DNA: TGTGCCAGCAGCCCTCCGGAGGGGGTAGCTTTCTTT; CDR3 protein: CASSPPEGVAFF
V gene: TRBV5-1; clone size: -; J gene: TRBJ2-7; D gene: TRBD1; CDR3 DNA: TGCGCCAGCAGCCCGGGGACAGGGGTTGGCTACGAGCAGTACTTC; CDR3 protein: CASSPGTGVGYEQYF
V gene: TRBV18; clone size: -; J gene: TRBJ1-1; D gene: TRBD1; CDR3 DNA: TGTGCCAGCTCAGAGGGACAGGGGTTAATGAACACTGAAGCTTTCTTT; CDR3 protein: CASSEGQGLMNTEAFF
V gene: TRBV10-3; clone size: -; J gene: TRBJ1-5; D gene: -; CDR3 DNA: TGTGCCATCGGGGTCGGGCAGGGTCAGCCCCAGCATTTT; CDR3 protein: CAIGVGQGQPQHF